This T cell receptor (beta chain) was identified in a study of shared clonotypes between healthy human individuals (dated by TCRdb to 2018 to 2020). Turning to the overall study: The cohort included three men and a couple of women between 18 and 49 years of age. Per donor, three plates each were used for CD4 naive and CD4 memory, two for CD8 naive, and one for CD8 memory. To estimate repertoire size and how much clonotype sharing occurs between individuals, the study deeply sequenced the blood TCR repertoires of a handful of healthy adults. To increase sequencing depth and limit assay-specific biases, different laboratories used diverse techniques to prepare libraries and sequence TCR repertoires. Leukapheresis yielded between about 0.85 and 10 billion PBMCs per donor.

TCR CDR3 regions were amplified from genomic DNA by multiplex PCR using the deep immunoSEQ assay. For each cell subset, the extracted genomic DNA was distributed evenly across all wells of several immunoSEQ 96-well plates, and each plate served as one replicate. For sorted subsets, 150 to 250 ng of genomic DNA, equivalent to 25,000 to 35,000 T cell genomes, went into each replicate PCR. Purified libraries were measured with a Qubit 3.0 fluorometer, size-checked on a Bioanalyzer 2100, and measured again with the KAPA Library Quantification kit. Each immunoSEQ 96-well plate was sequenced on its own single-read 150-cycle Illumina NextSeq 550 flow cell. On the study's bioinformatics: Because the immunoSEQ output included only junctional sequences and no quality scores, the filtering could not be the same as the filtering used for full-length reads. Sequences were annotated with PyIR, a Python wrapper for IgBLAST v1.9, and V/J genes and CDR3 were assigned using IMGT germline references. Reads were filtered out if the reads had weak V/J assignments (E-value above 1e-6), no CDR3, stop codons, out-of-frame junctions, or ambiguous translated residues. V3J clonotypes were defined as sequences sharing an identical inferred V gene, J gene, and CDR3 amino acid sequence. The percentage overlap between two repertoires was calculated by dividing the number of shared unique clonotypes by the size of the smaller repertoire. Three approaches were used to assess repertoire richness: RTK rarefaction, the Chao1 estimator, and Recon v2.1 estimates of unobserved clonotypes. OLGA was used to compute generation probabilities for all TCRbeta clonotypes that the gDNA method yielded from a handful of donors. This immuneACCESS table, as held by TCRdb, lists in-frame sequences with V and J called but not all clones. Of the missing ones, under half trace to an unresolved V gene in checked studies; the others have no known cause. The V and J calls and clone size were taken over from that table, and D and trimming were inferred from the DNA. The sample yields more than 400,000 clones; 90% to 96% were counted once. 0.06% of the sample rests with the top ten.

The table lists this clone with a count of one. Its antigen remains unidentified. Base qualities are not recorded, but no much larger clone differs from it by a single base. What the authors observed across the whole study: Across a handful of donors, roughly 5.1% of naive CD4, roughly 3.4% of naive CD8, approximately 2.5% of memory CD4, and approximately 0.42% of memory CD8 clonotypes were shared. Incomplete sequencing was indicated by rarefaction of sorted-subset datasets, despite the large sequencing depth. Pairwise subsampling indicated that sequencing depth was expected to affect the degree of clonotype sharing among donors. Estimated clonotype richness was generally larger for naive than for memory subsets. Compared with non-shared clonotypes, clonotypes shared by all four sorted-subset donors had higher generation probabilities. Because the study included only a small number of donors, the genetic and exposure-history diversity represented was limited. Only blood was sampled, and tissue TCR repertoires likely differ from those in blood.

Donors were healthy HIV-negative adults with no recently reported acute infections or vaccinations. Every donor was a Caucasian adult residing in Nashville, Tennessee, USA. CD4+ T cells were enriched by magnetic negative selection; naive cells were then positively selected on CD45RA, and the negative fraction formed the memory subset. Blood was obtained by leukapheresis, after which PBMCs were separated by Ficoll-Histopaque density gradient centrifugation and cryopreserved in liquid nitrogen vapor phase. Purity and quantity of every magnetically sorted T cell population were checked by analytical flow cytometry. Each sorted fraction had its genomic DNA isolated and then quantified by UV absorbance on a Nanodrop 2000c. V is pruned by 5 bases and J by 5 bases, leaving 11 bases of the junction without a gene match. The CDR3, cysteine through phenylalanine, is 15 amino acids long. Left in the record is the CDR3 DNA by itself, 45 bases read in frame from the first base. Sequences MDHEN (CDR1) and SYDVKM (CDR2) are obtained from the germline V gene.

This TCR was sampled from a woman aged 25-40 years in good health. The chain uses TRBV28 and TRBJ2-7, and TRBD1 matches 8 of the central bases. The sample taken for sequencing was naive CD4+ T cells sorted from blood. What the cell subset or site label conveys for this sample: CD45RA+ positively selected. The nucleotide sequence reads TGTGCCAGCAGTGCACCCGGGACAGGTTTCCACGAGCAGTACTTC. This codes for CASSAPGTGFHEQYF.